A selection of T cell receptor beta chains follows, all from one sample in a study of T-cell reconstitution after alpha-beta-depleted transplantation in children. TCRdb passed the PCR reads through MiXCR, listing each CDR3 protein once. The sample holds hundreds of thousands of distinct CDR3 sequences, around 16% seen once. This specimen was PBMCs from the stem cell graft donor, taken from the stem cell graft. Receptors originate from a human donor who donated a stem cell graft to a child with acute myeloid leukemia. CDR3s include the opening cysteine and the closing phenylalanine or tryptophan. D genes are given only for firm matches. Expanded clones get a size class; other rows say once, few or many, or leave the size out.

D gene	clone size	V gene	J gene	CDR3 protein	CDR3 DNA
.	few	TRBV30	TRBJ1-5	CAWSGGGPQHF	TGTGCCTGGAGTGGCGGGGGACCCCAGCATTTT
TRBD1	many	TRBV6-4	TRBJ2-1	CASSEIGQGSGNEQFF	TGTGCCAGCAGTGAAATAGGACAGGGATCGGGCAATGAGCAGTTCTTC
.	many	TRBV20-1	TRBJ1-1	CSAHRETEAFF	TGCAGTGCTCACAGGGAGACTGAAGCTTTCTTT
.	many	TRBV20-1	TRBJ1-1	CSAFQNTEAFF	TGCAGTGCTTTTCAGAACACTGAAGCTTTCTTT
TRBD1	many	TRBV7-2	TRBJ1-3	CASSLTGDGNTIYF	TGTGCCAGCAGCTTGACAGGGGACGGAAACACCATATATTTT
TRBD1	.	TRBV27	TRBJ1-2	CASSIYRGLGYTF	TGTGCCAGCAGTATATACAGGGGGCTGGGCTACACCTTC
.	many	TRBV10-3	TRBJ1-2	CAISESTIMDGGYTF	TGTGCCATCAGTGAGTCTACAATTATGGACGGTGGCTACACCTTC
TRBD1	few	TRBV6-5	TRBJ1-4	CASSYSGNIRQGARVKLFF	TGTGCCAGCAGTTACTCGGGGAACATCCGACAGGGGGCGCGGGTAAAACTGTTTTTT
TRBD2	many	TRBV5-6	TRBJ2-1	CASSLGLAALTTEQFF	TGTGCCAGCAGCTTGGGACTAGCGGCTTTGACCACTGAGCAGTTCTTC
.	few	TRBV12-3/TRBV12-4	TRBJ2-4	CAIQGGPENIQYF	TGTGCCATTCAGGGGGGGCCCGAAAACATTCAGTACTTC
TRBD2	.	TRBV5-1	TRBJ2-5	CASSLVSSGGETQYF	TGCGCCAGCAGCTTGGTATCCAGCGGGGGGGAGACCCAGTACTTC
.	many	TRBV25-1	TRBJ2-1	CASSPDSSNEQFF	TGTGCCAGCAGTCCTGACAGTTCTAATGAGCAGTTCTTC
.	few	TRBV7-2	TRBJ1-4	CASSLRGLGEKLFF	TGTGCCAGCAGCTTGCGGGGCCTTGGTGAAAAACTGTTTTTT
.	.	TRBV7-2	TRBJ2-5	CASSLGVSGGVETQYF	TGTGCCAGCAGCTTAGGAGTAAGCGGTGGGGTTGAGACCCAGTACTTC
TRBD1	.	TRBV6-2/TRBV6-3	TRBJ1-6	CASSYGATLTGGDSPLHF	TGTGCCAGCAGTTACGGGGCGACTTTAACAGGGGGCGATTCACCCCTCCACTTT
TRBD2	.	TRBV20-1	TRBJ2-1	CSASPLAGAHNEQFF	TGCAGTGCTTCCCCACTAGCGGGGGCCCACAATGAGCAGTTCTTC
.	.	TRBV2	TRBJ2-1	CASRDNEQFF	TGTGCCAGCAGGGACAATGAGCAGTTCTTC
.	many	TRBV20-1	TRBJ1-4	CSARVGYEKLFF	TGCAGTGCTAGAGTCGGGTATGAAAAACTGTTTTTT
.	few	TRBV12-3/TRBV12-4	TRBJ1-2	CASSSGAGGYSF	TGTGCCAGCAGTTCGGGAGCTGGAGGCTACTCCTTC
.	.	TRBV20-1	TRBJ1-1	CSVSHPAKAFF	TGCAGTGTAAGTCACCCGGCTAAAGCTTTCTTT
.	many	TRBV24-1	TRBJ2-1	CATSDRGRSSYNEQFF	TGTGCCACCAGTGACCGCGGACGAAGCTCCTACAATGAGCAGTTCTTC
.	many	TRBV20-1	TRBJ2-5	CSASWTLETQYF	TGCAGTGCTAGTTGGACGTTGGAGACCCAGTACTTC
.	many	TRBV20-1	TRBJ1-1	CSTTQPNTEAFF	TGCTCGACGACCCAGCCGAACACTGAAGCTTTCTTT
.	many	TRBV7-2	TRBJ2-5	CASSSYGTQYF	TGTGCCAGCAGCTCTTATGGGACCCAGTACTTC
.	.	TRBV7-9	TRBJ2-3	CASSLTGTIYDTQYF	TGTGCCAGCAGCTTAACCGGGACAATATACGATACGCAGTATTTT
.	once	TRBV6-2/TRBV6-3	TRBJ2-7	CASTQTWGTNYEQYF	TGTGCCAGCACTCAAACCTGGGGAACCAACTACGAGCAGTACTTC
.	many	TRBV7-9	TRBJ1-5	CASSLGGTSNQPQHF	TGTGCCAGCAGCTTAGGGGGGACTTCCAATCAGCCCCAGCATTTT
TRBD1	many	TRBV7-2	TRBJ2-1	CASSSQTGNYNEQFF	TGTGCCAGCAGCTCACAGACAGGGAACTACAATGAGCAGTTCTTC
TRBD1	many	TRBV6-1	TRBJ2-1	CASSPPGTGYMVAQFF	TGTGCCAGCAGCCCCCCCGGGACAGGGTACATGGTGGCGCAGTTCTTC